The 22 T cell receptor beta chains below all came from one sample that was sequenced in a study of cytomegalovirus exposure and HLA in healthy donors. The primer mix had 60 Vbeta and 13 Jbeta primers. Sequencing was performed with immunoSEQ multiplex PCR; in TCRdb, only in-frame clones are kept and a portion is missing. The profile shows roughly 100,000 clones, 75% to 90% of them singletons. Sequencing input: PBMCs. Receptors originate from a man in his forties in good health and CMV-seronegative.

This chain joins TRBV5-6 and TRBJ2-1, with 9 bases that match TRBD1. The V segment lost 4 bases and the J segment 9 bases; nucleotides outside the gene matches: 11. The CDR3 consists of 15 residues. Looked up from germline, CDR1 is SGHDT and CDR2 is YYEEEE. The CDR3 loop reads CASSPGGTGLAEQFF. The DNA of the CDR3 is TGTGCCAGCAGCCCTGGAGGGACAGGGCTGGCTGAGCAGTTCTTC.

The chain is built from TRBV5-1 and TRBJ2-5; D is possibly TRBD2 (6 bases). Deletions cut 3 bases from V and 1 base from J, with 7 bases between. Germline-derived CDR1 and CDR2 are SGHRS and YFSETQ. The CDR3 is 13 amino acids. CDR3 amino acids: CASSSEGQETQYF. The CDR3 nucleotides read TGCGCCAGCAGCTCGGAGGGCCAAGAGACCCAGTACTTC.

On this clone itself: Compared with germline, one end of the junction differs, possibly owing to a read error. The chain joins TRBV7-9 to TRBJ2-3; no clear D. The CDR3 has 14 amino acids. Germline V CDR1 and CDR2: SEHNR, FQNEAQ (reference sequence). The CDR3 reads CSSSLVPLTDTQYF. DNA of the CDR3: TGTTCCAGCAGCTTAGTTCCGTTAACAGATACGCAGTATTTT.

The genes are TRBV18 and TRBJ1-2, with D tentatively TRBD1 (6 bases). Between the trimmed V and J ends, which lost 0 bases and 7 bases, there was a span of 15 bases. This CDR3 is built from 15 residues. The germline V gene has CDR1 KGHSH and CDR2 LQKENI. CDR3 protein: CASSPPNQGMGGYTF. The CDR3 nucleotides read TGTGCCAGCTCACCACCGAACCAGGGGATGGGTGGCTACACCTTC.

The chain couples TRBV5-4 to TRBJ1-2; D unclear. This CDR3 comprises 11 residues. The V end lost 4 bases, the J end lost 7 bases, and 8 bases lay between the germline ends. Looked up from germline, CDR1 is SGHNT and CDR2 is YYREEE (reference sequence). The CDR3 coding sequence is TGTGCCAGCAGCCTCGGAGCTGGCTACACCTTC. Protein: CASSLGAGYTF.

The chain uses TRBV30 and TRBJ1-1, with D possibly TRBD1 on 6 matching bases. With 0 bases removed from V and 4 bases from J, the gap between germline ends came to 9 bases. CDR3 size: 13 residues. Germline values: CDR1 GTSNPN, CDR2 SVGIG (reference sequence). CDR3 sequence (DNA): TGTGCCTGGAGTGTACGGGGGGCCACTGAAGCTTTCTTT. This translates into CAWSVRGATEAFF.

In its sample, this clone was seen once. V is TRBV27 and J is TRBJ2-2, with 7 bases matching TRBD1. Trimming cost V 8 bases and J 4 bases; bases outside gene matches: 16. Looked up from germline, CDR1 is MNHEY and CDR2 is SMNVEV (reference sequence). The CDR3 extends over 17 amino acids. The DNA of the CDR3 is TGTGCCAGCCGACCGGGACAGTGGGCCCGTGCCACCGGGGAGCTGTTTTTT. Encoded protein: CASRPGQWARATGELFF.

The chain uses TRBV29-1 and TRBJ2-5; no reliable D call. The CDR3 extends over 13 amino acids. Trimming removed 8 bases from V and 0 bases from J, with 13 bases in between. The germline V gene has CDR1 SQVTM and CDR2 ANQGSEA. DNA of the CDR3: TGCAGCCTGAGGAAGTTGGACCAAGAGACCCAGTACTTC. This translates into CSLRKLDQETQYF.

This chain links TRBV5-1 with TRBJ2-5; TRBD2 matches at 10 bases. This CDR3 has 15 residues. The V gene end was trimmed by 3 bases and the J gene end by 5 bases; junction bases not matched to a gene: 7. Germline values: CDR1 SGHRS, CDR2 YFSETQ. The CDR3 bases are TGCGCCAGCAGCTACCTAGCGGGGGCAGGGGAGACCCAGTACTTC. Its translation: CASSYLAGAGETQYF.

The V call is TRBV10-2, the J call TRBJ2-2; 7 bases are shared with TRBD2. Germline V gene data show CDR1 as WSHSY and CDR2 as SAAADI. The CDR3 runs to 15 residues. The V and J ends lost 6 bases and 1 base, in that order; junction bases with no gene match: 5. The CDR3 here is CASRPAGRNTGELFF. Here the CDR3 DNA reads TGCGCCAGCAGGCCAGCGGGGAGGAACACCGGGGAGCTGTTTTTT.

The rearrangement links TRBV30 to TRBJ1-4; 8 bases align to TRBD1. Germline CDR1 reads GTSNPN; CDR2 reads SVGIG (reference sequence). This CDR3 is built from 15 residues. With 2 bases clipped from V and 5 bases from J, the junction kept 7 bases outside the gene matches. The CDR3 nucleotides are TGTGCCTGGAGTAACCGACAGGGGCTAAATGAAAAACTGTTTTTT. Protein: CAWSNRQGLNEKLFF.

The gene calls are TRBV6-1 and TRBJ1-3, with D uncertain. CDR1 is MNHNS, CDR2 SASEGT, per germline. The V and J ends lost 10 bases and 4 bases respectively, with 17 bases between them. The CDR3 extends over 14 amino acids. The CDR3 bases are TGTGCCATCTCGGACTCCCGGGGAGGAAACACCATATATTTT. It translates to CAISDSRGGNTIYF.

This clone was counted a few times. The chain uses TRBV5-1 and TRBJ2-5; the match to TRBD1 covers 8 bases. The germline V gene has CDR1 SGHRS and CDR2 YFSETQ. Trimming cost V 4 bases and J 4 bases; bases outside gene matches: 9. This CDR3 has 15 amino acids. This chain's CDR3 is CASSVDDRGGETQYF. Written as DNA, the CDR3 is TGCGCCAGCAGCGTGGACGACAGGGGAGGAGAGACCCAGTACTTC.

This clone was picked up one time. V usage is TRBV2 and J usage is TRBJ2-4; the D gene is possibly TRBD2 (6 bases). CDR3 length: 14 amino acids. The germline V gene has CDR1 SNHLY and CDR2 FYNNEI. V was shortened by 2 bases and J by 5 bases, with 10 bases between the two germline ends. CDR3 bases: TGTGCCAGCAGTGAAAGGCGGGGCGAAAACATTCAGTACTTC. Translated: CASSERRGENIQYF.

J is TRBJ2-1 and V is TRBV5-4; 13 bases map to TRBD2. This CDR3 contains 15 residues. The V segment lost 3 bases and the J segment 3 bases; nucleotides outside the gene matches: 0. Germline CDR1 is SGHNT and CDR2 is YYREEE (reference sequence). Written as DNA, the CDR3 is TGTGCCAGCAGCTGGACTAGCGGGGGCTACAATGAGCAGTTCTTC. This gives the protein CASSWTSGGYNEQFF.

The chain uses TRBV5-4 and TRBJ2-7; TRBD2 agrees at 9 bases. CDR3 length: 14 amino acids. The germline V gene has CDR1 SGHNT and CDR2 YYREEE (reference sequence). J gave up 4 bases and V 3 bases, and 5 bases lay outside the gene matches. This chain's CDR3 is CASSSAGGRYEQYF. CDR3 DNA sequence: TGTGCCAGCAGCTCAGCGGGGGGTAGGTACGAGCAGTACTTC.

A word on this clone: Other DNA sequences in the same sample also yield this CDR3. The chain carries TRBV9 and TRBJ1-2; D not certain. Trimming removed 2 bases at V and 4 bases at J, with 9 bases between. The CDR3 runs 13 residues. Germline values: CDR1 SGDLS, CDR2 YYNGEE. The CDR3 sequence is CASSVRGGYGYTF. The CDR3 region has the DNA TGTGCCAGCAGCGTCCGGGGAGGCTATGGCTACACCTTC. The full variable domain, completed using reference TRBV9 and TRBJ1-2, is DSGVTQTPKHLITATGQRVTLRCSPRSGDLSVYWYQQSLDQGLQFLIQYYNGEERAKGNILERFSAQQFPDLHSELNLSSLELGDSALYFCASSVRGGYGYTFGSGTRLTVV.

The V call is TRBV27, the J call TRBJ2-4, with TRBD1 as a possible D gene (5 bases). Germline CDR1 and CDR2: MNHEY and SMNVEV (reference sequence). Trimming left V 2 bases short and J 7 bases short, with 9 bases between. The CDR3 consists of 13 residues. This CDR3 is CASSLAGKNIQYF. The CDR3, as DNA: TGTGCCAGCAGTTTAGCAGGGAAGAACATTCAGTACTTC.

The rearrangement joins TRBV2 to TRBJ2-2, with 9 bases matching TRBD2. This CDR3 spans 17 amino acids. V was pared by 1 base and J by 1 base, with 4 bases of the junction left unmatched. CDR1 and CDR2 (germline): SNHLY, FYNNEI. The CDR3 region has the DNA TGTGCCAGCAGTGAAGGCCCAGCGGGGGGGAACACCGGGGAGCTGTTTTTT. It is translated as CASSEGPAGGNTGELFF.

This clone was observed a single time. V is TRBV15 and J is TRBJ1-5; 9 nucleotides match TRBD1. Germline V lookup: CDR1 LNHNV, CDR2 YYDKDF (reference sequence). J was trimmed by 7 bases and V by 2 bases; bases with no gene match: 6. The CDR3 totals 15 residues. CDR3 sequence: CATSRTGTGRQPQHF. CDR3 DNA: TGTGCCACCAGCAGAACCGGGACAGGGCGCCAGCCCCAGCATTTT.

The V call is TRBV19, the J call TRBJ1-5; D remains unclear. Trimming removed 6 bases from V and 4 bases from J, with 7 bases in between. The CDR3 is 12 residues long. Germline lookup yields CDR1 LNHDA and CDR2 SQIVND (reference sequence). The CDR3 DNA is TGTGCCAGTAGGAGGTCAAATCAGCCCCAGCATTTT. Encoded protein: CASRRSNQPQHF. Variable domain in full (rest from reference TRBV19 and TRBJ1-5): DGGITQSPKYLFRKEGQNVTLSCEQNLNHDAMYWYRQDPGQGLRLIYYSQIVNDFQKGDIAEGYSVSREKKESFPLTVTSAQKNPTAFYLCASRRSNQPQHFGDGTRLSIL.

The rearrangement links TRBV6-5 to TRBJ2-2; 7 nucleotides line up with TRBD2. The J segment lost 7 bases and the V segment lost 0 bases, leaving 5 bases of the junction unmatched. The CDR3 runs to 15 residues. Germline-derived CDR1 and CDR2 are MNHEY and SVGAGI. CDR3 region: CASSYSTSSDGELFF. CDR3 coding DNA: TGTGCCAGCAGTTACTCGACTAGCAGTGACGGGGAGCTGTTTTTT.